The TCR beta chain under discussion was sequenced for a study of T cells in Graves' hyperthyroidism and ophthalmopathy. This clonotype has only a few counts. What it recognizes is unknown. Broader study findings: Progression to ophthalmopathy was predicted a median of about six months early. In blood, most of the thyroid clonotypes expanded above 0.001 were also present.

RNA transcripts provided the source from which TCR beta CDR3 regions were amplified. TCR CDR3 regions were first amplified by RT-PCR with HTBI primers. Each CDR3 protein is one row after TCRdb ran MiXCR on the multiplex PCR reads. The table has about 380,000 distinct CDR3 sequences, 15% to 20% seen once; the top ten hold over 35%. This CDR3 comprises 14 residues. The V gene lost 4 bases and the J gene lost 4 bases, with 13 bases spanning the gap. Germline-derived CDR1 and CDR2 are MNHEY and SVGAGI. This sequence joins TRBV6-5 and TRBJ1-2; tentative D call: TRBD1 (5 bases). The source material was blood. This TCR derives from a man between 18 and 35 years old with Graves' ophthalmopathy. The CDR3 protein is CASSSTPGRYGYTF. The DNA for the CDR3 is TGTGCCAGCAGTTCCACTCCAGGGCGCTATGGCTACACCTTC.